This entry describes one T cell receptor (beta chain). The data derive from a study of Ad26.COV2.S vaccination and SARS-CoV-2 variants. Profiled with immunoSEQ multiplex PCR; TCRdb holds only in-frame clones, not every one. This table has about 680,000 clones, about 89% appearing once. Treatment denoted: 15 to 20 received Ad26.COV2.S at low or high dose, single or two shots; five or six received placebo; per-sample allocation not given. Sampling occurred on day 63 after the first vaccine or placebo injection. The CDR3 is 14 residues long. Germline CDR1 and CDR2: SNHLY and FYNNEI. Trimming cost V 4 bases and J 2 bases, with 11 bases left between them.

The input for sequencing was peripheral blood, taken in a trial of Ad26.COV2.S vaccine versus placebo. The clonotype originates from a person between 18 and 65 years old who received the Ad26.COV2.S COVID-19 vaccine or a placebo. The V and J genes are TRBV2 and TRBJ1-2, with D possibly being TRBD1 (5 bases). The CDR3: CASSGAGTNYGYTF. The CDR3 DNA is TGTGCCAGCAGTGGGGCAGGGACCAACTATGGCTACACCTTC.